This entry lists 6 T cell receptor beta chains sequenced from one sample in a study of blood T cells in healthy people across ages. For the second PCR, which ran for 7 to 11 cycles, a sample-barcoded 5' primer and a J-beta primer mix were used. TCRdb used MiXCR to reprocess the 5' RACE reads, holding one entry per CDR3 protein. The sample has 1.5 million to 2 million distinct CDR3 sequences; less than 50% are singletons. The sequenced sample was blood. Receptor source: a woman in her forties in good health.

The rearrangement links TRBV28 to TRBJ1-5; TRBD1 matches 7 bases. CDR3 length: 19 residues. V trimming: 5 bases; J trimming: 2 bases; junction bases outside the gene matches: 18. From germline, CDR1 is MDHEN and CDR2 SYDVKM. The CDR3 bases are TGTGCCAGCAGTCTGTGGTCGACAGGGCCCAGCGGAGGCAATCAGCCCCAGCATTTT. This codes for CASSLWSTGPSGGNQPQHF.

This clonotype came up a few times. The CDR3 DNA reads as TGTGCCAGCAGCCAAGACCCGAGCGGGCTAGCGAATGAGCAGTTCTTC. Protein product: CASSQDPSGLANEQFF. The J gene is TRBJ2-1, the V gene TRBV4-2; a possible D gene is TRBD2 (6 bases). Germline assignment: CDR1 LGHNA and CDR2 YNFKEQ. CDR3 length equals 16 residues. Trimming left V 0 bases short and J 7 bases short, with 16 bases between.

This clonotype was counted between two and nine times. This chain links TRBV29-1 with TRBJ2-1; D might be TRBD1 (6 bases). The CDR3 is 12 amino acids. Looked up from germline, CDR1 is SQVTM and CDR2 is ANQGSEA. Trimming left V 3 bases short and J 13 bases short, with 16 bases between. CDR3 loop: CSVDQDSRSQFF. The CDR3 DNA follows: TGCAGCGTTGACCAGGACAGTCGAAGTCAGTTCTTC.

This clonotype was recorded a few times. V usage is TRBV4-1 and J usage is TRBJ2-6; D unresolved. The CDR3 is 16 residues long. V gave up 1 base and J gave up 0 bases, with 7 bases separating them. Germline V CDR1 and CDR2: MGHRA, YSYEKL. The CDR3 DNA sequence: TGCGCCAGCAGCCAAGCCCCATCCTCTGGGGCCAACGTCCTGACTTTC. Its protein product is CASSQAPSSGANVLTF.

As regards this clonotype: An end of the junction does not agree with germline; a read error may underlie this. The V and J genes are TRBV5-1 and TRBJ1-1; a possible D gene is TRBD1 (5 bases). Per germline, CDR1 SGHRS and CDR2 YFSETQ. This CDR3 has 16 amino acids. This CDR3 reads CASSLAQGRMNTETFF. CDR3 nucleotide sequence: TGCGCCAGCAGCTTGGCGCAGGGCCGCATGAACACTGAAACTTTCTTT.

The chain links TRBV3-1 to TRBJ2-5, with 10 bases aligning to TRBD1. Germline loops: CDR1 LGHDT, CDR2 YNNKEL (reference sequence). Trimming cost V 0 bases and J 2 bases; bases outside gene matches: 3. This CDR3 comprises 16 residues. The CDR3 bases are TGTGCCAGCAGCCAAGATGGGGGACAGGGGCAAGAGACCCAGTACTTC. Amino acids: CASSQDGGQGQETQYF.